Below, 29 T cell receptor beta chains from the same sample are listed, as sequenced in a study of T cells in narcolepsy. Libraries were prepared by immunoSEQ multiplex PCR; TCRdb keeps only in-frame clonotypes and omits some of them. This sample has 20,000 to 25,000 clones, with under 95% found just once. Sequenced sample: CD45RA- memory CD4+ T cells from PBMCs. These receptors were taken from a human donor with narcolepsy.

The CDR3 reads CASSKTNTIYF. The CDR3 nucleotides read TGTGCCAGCAGTAAGACAAACACCATATATTTT. The J gene is TRBJ1-3, the V gene TRBV28, with no clear D. The germline V and J ends were trimmed by 5 bases and 6 bases, with 5 bases remaining between them. Germline lookup yields CDR1 MDHEN and CDR2 SYDVKM. CDR3 length equals 11 residues. Based on the CDR3 plus reference TRBV28 and TRBJ1-3, the full variable domain is DVKVTQSSRYLVKRTGEKVFLECVQDMDHENMFWYRQDPGLGLRLIYFSYDVKMKEKGDIPEGYSVSREKKERFSLILESASTNQTSMYLCASSKTNTIYFGEGSWLTVV.

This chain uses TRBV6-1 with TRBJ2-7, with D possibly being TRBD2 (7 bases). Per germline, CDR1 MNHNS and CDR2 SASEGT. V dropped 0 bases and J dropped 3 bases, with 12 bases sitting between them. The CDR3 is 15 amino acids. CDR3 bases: TGTGCCAGCAGTGAAGCGCGGGGGCACAACTACGAGCAGTACTTC. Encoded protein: CASSEARGHNYEQYF.

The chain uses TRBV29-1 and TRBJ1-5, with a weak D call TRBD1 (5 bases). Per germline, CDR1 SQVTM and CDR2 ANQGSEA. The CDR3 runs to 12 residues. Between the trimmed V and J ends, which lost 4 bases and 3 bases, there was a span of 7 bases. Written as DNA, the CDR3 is TGCAGCGTTGCAGGGAACAATCAGCCCCAGCATTTT. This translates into CSVAGNNQPQHF.

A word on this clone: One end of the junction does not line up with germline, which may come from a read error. The CDR3 sequence: CASSRGRRMKTEAFF. The CDR3 DNA reads as TGTGCCAGCAGTCGAGGGCGGCGAATGAAGACTGAAGCTTTCTTT. V usage is TRBV28 and J usage is TRBJ1-1; D gene ambiguous. There are 15 residues in the CDR3. CDR1 and CDR2 from the germline V gene are MDHEN and SYDVKM.

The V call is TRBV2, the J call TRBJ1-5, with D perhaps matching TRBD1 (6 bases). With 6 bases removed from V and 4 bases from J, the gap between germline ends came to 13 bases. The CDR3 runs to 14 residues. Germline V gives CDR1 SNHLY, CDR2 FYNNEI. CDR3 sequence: CASRENQGNQPQHF. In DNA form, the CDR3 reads TGTGCCAGCAGAGAAAATCAGGGGAATCAGCCCCAGCATTTT.

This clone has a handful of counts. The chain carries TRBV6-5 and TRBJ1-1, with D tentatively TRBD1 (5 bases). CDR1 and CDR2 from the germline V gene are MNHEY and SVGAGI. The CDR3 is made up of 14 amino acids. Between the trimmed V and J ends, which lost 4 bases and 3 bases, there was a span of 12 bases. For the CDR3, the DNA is TGTGCCAGCAGTTTGGACATCGGGGACACTGAAGCTTTCTTT. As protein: CASSLDIGDTEAFF.

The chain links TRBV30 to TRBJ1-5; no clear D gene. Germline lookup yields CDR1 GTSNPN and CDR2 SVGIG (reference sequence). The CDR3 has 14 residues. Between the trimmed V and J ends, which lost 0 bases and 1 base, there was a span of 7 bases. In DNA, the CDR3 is TGTGCCTGGAGTGTACTAGGAAGCAATCAGCCCCAGCATTTT. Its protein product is CAWSVLGSNQPQHF.

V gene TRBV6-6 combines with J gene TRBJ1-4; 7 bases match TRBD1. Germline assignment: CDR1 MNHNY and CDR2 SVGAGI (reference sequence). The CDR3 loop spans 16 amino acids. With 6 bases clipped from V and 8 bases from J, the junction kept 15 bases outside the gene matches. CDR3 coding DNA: TGTGCCAGCAGCCCCCGTCCAGGGACAGAGATGGAAAAACTGTTTTTT. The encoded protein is CASSPRPGTEMEKLFF.

Here the CDR3 reads CASSLSRASGYTF. The CDR3 DNA reads TGTGCCAGCAGCTTATCCAGGGCTAGCGGCTACACCTTC. V and J are TRBV7-9 and TRBJ1-2; D is possibly TRBD1 (5 bases). This CDR3 is built from 13 residues. CDR1 and CDR2 (germline): SEHNR, FQNEAQ (reference sequence). The V end was cut by 2 bases, the J end by 8 bases, with 12 bases between.

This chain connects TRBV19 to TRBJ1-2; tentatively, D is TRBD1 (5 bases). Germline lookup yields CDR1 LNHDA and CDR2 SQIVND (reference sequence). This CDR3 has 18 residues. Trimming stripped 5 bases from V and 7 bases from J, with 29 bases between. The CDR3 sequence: CASSASRAGERFLRGYTF. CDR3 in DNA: TGTGCCAGTAGTGCCTCCCGCGCGGGGGAAAGATTTCTACGTGGCTACACCTTC.

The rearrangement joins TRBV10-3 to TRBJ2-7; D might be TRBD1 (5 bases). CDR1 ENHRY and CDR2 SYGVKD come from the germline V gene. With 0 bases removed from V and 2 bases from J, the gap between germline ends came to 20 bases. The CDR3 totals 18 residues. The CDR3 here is CAISESTFNRMTPYEQYF. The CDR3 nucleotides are TGTGCCATCAGTGAGTCGACGTTTAACAGGATGACCCCCTACGAGCAGTACTTC.

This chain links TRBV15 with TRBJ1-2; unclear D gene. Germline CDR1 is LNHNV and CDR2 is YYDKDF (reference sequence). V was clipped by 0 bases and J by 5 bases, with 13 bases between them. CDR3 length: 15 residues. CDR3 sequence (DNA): TGTGCCACCAGCAGAGATAGCGGGCAGCTTTATGGCTACACCTTC. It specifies CATSRDSGQLYGYTF.

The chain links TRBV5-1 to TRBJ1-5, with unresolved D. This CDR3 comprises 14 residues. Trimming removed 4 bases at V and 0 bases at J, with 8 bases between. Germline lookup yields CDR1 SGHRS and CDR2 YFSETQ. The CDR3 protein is CASSPTGSNQPQHF. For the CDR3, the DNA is TGCGCCAGCAGCCCCACGGGTAGCAATCAGCCCCAGCATTTT.

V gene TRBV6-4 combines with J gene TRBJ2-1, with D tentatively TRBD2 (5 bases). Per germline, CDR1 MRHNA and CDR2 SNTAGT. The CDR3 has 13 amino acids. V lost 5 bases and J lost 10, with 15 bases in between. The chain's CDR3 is CASSRNLDSEQFF. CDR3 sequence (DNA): TGTGCCAGCAGTCGTAATCTGGACTCGGAGCAGTTCTTC.

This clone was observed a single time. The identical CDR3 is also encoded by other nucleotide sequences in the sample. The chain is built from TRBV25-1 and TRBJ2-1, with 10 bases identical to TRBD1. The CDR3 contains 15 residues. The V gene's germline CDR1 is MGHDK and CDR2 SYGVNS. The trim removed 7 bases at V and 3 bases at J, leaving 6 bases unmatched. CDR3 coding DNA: TGTGCCAGCAATGGACAGGGGGGAGGCTACAATGAGCAGTTCTTC. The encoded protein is CASNGQGGGYNEQFF.

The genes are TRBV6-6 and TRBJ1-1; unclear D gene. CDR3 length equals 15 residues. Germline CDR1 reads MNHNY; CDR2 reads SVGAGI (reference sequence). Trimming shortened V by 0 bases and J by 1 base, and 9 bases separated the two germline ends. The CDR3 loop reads CASSYSMLRNTEAFF. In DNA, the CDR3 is TGTGCCAGCAGTTACTCGATGCTCCGGAACACTGAAGCTTTCTTT.

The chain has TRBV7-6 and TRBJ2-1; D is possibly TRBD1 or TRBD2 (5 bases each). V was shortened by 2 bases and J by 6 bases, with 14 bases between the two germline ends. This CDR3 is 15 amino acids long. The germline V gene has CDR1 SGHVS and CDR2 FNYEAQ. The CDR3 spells CASSLRGFGTNEQFF. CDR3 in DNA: TGTGCCAGCAGCTTACGAGGGTTTGGGACCAATGAGCAGTTCTTC. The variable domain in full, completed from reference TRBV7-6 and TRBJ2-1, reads GAGVSQSPRYKVTKRGQDVALRCDPISGHVSLYWYRQALGQGPEFLTYFNYEAQQDKSGLPNDRFSAERPEGSISTLTIQRTEQRDSAMYRCASSLRGFGTNEQFFGPGTRLTVL.

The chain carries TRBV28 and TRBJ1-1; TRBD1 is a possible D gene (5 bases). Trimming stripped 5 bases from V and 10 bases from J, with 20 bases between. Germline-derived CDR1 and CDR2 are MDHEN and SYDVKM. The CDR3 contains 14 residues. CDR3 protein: CASSPDRPSGGAFF. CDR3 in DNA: TGTGCCAGCAGTCCTGACCGGCCGTCCGGGGGAGCTTTCTTT.

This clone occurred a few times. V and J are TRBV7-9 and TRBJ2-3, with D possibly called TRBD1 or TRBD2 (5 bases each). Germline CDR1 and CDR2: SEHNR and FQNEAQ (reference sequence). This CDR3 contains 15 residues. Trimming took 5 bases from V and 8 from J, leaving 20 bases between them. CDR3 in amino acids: CASSPKVRVGSTQYF. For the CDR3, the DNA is TGTGCCAGCAGCCCCAAAGTCAGGGTAGGGAGTACGCAGTATTTT.

CDR3 loop: CASSLTEILREQYF. The CDR3 DNA is TGTGCCAGCAGCTTAACGGAGATATTACGGGAGCAGTACTTC. The chain links TRBV7-2 to TRBJ2-7, with D uncertain. Germline CDR1 and CDR2: SGHTA and FQGNSA. The CDR3 is 14 amino acids. Between the trimmed V and J ends, which lost 2 bases and 7 bases, there was a span of 15 bases.

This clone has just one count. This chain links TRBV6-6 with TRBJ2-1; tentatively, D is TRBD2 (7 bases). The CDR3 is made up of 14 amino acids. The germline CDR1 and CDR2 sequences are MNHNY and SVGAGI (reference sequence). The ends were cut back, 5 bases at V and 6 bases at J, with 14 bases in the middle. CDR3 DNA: TGTGCCAGCAGTCCCCGGGGGGCGGGCAATGAGCAGTTCTTC. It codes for CASSPRGAGNEQFF.

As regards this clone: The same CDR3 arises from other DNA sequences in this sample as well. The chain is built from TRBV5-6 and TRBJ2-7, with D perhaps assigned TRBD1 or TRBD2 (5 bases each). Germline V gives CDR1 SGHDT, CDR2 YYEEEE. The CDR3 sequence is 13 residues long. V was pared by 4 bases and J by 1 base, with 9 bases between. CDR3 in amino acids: CASSPGRSYEQYF. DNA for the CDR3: TGTGCCAGCAGCCCGGGACGGTCCTACGAGCAGTACTTC.

CDR3 sequence: CASRQGAYNEQFF. CDR3 DNA sequence: TGTGCCAGCCGACAGGGGGCCTACAATGAGCAGTTCTTC. The chain uses TRBV6-1 and TRBJ2-1, with 9 bases lining up with TRBD1. CDR1 and CDR2 from the germline V gene are MNHNS and SASEGT. CDR3 length equals 13 residues. The trim removed 8 bases at V and 2 bases at J, leaving 1 base unmatched.

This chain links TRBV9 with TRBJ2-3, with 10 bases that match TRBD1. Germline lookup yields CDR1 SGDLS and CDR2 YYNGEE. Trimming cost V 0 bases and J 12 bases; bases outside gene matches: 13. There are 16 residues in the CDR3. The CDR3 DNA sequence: TGTGCCAGCAGCGTAGATGGGACAGGGGATCGATTTTCTCAGTATTTT. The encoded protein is CASSVDGTGDRFSQYF. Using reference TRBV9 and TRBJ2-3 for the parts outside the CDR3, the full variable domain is DSGVTQTPKHLITATGQRVTLRCSPRSGDLSVYWYQQSLDQGLQFLIQYYNGEERAKGNILERFSAQQFPDLHSELNLSSLELGDSALYFCASSVDGTGDRFSQYFGPGTRLTVL.

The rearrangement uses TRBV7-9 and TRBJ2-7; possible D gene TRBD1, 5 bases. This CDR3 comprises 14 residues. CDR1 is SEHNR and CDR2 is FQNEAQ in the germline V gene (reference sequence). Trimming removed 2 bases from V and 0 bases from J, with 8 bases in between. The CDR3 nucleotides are TGTGCCAGCAGCTTACAGACAGCCTCCTACGAGCAGTACTTC. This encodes CASSLQTASYEQYF.

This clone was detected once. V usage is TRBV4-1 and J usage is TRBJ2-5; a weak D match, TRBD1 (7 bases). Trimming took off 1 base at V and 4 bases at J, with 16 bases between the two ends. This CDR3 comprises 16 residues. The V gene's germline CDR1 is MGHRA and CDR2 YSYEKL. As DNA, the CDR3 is TGCGCCAGCAGCCAAGGTAGACAGGGAGGAGGAGAGACCCAGTACTTC. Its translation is CASSQGRQGGGETQYF.

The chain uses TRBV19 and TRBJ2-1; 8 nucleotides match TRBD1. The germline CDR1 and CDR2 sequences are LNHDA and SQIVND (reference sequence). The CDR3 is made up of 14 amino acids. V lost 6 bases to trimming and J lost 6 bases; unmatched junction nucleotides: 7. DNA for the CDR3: TGTGCCAGTAGGGACAGGGAAAGGGTCAATGAGCAGTTCTTC. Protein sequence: CASRDRERVNEQFF.

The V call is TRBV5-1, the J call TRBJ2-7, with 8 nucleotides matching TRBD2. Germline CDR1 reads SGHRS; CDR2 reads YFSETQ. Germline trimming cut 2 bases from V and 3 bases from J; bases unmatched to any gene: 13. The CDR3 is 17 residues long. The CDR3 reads CASSFPRSGGEGYEQYF. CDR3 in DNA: TGCGCCAGCAGCTTCCCTAGGAGCGGGGGCGAAGGCTACGAGCAGTACTTC.

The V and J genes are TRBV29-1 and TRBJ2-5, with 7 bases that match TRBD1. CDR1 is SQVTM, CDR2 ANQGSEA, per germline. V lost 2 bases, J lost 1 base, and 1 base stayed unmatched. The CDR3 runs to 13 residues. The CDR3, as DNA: TGCAGCGTTGAACGGGACAGCCAAGAGACCCAGTACTTC. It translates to CSVERDSQETQYF. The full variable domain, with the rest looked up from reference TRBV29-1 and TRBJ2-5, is SAVISQKPSRDICQRGTSLTIQCQVDSQVTMMFWYRQQPGQSLTLIATANQGSEATYESGFVIDKFPISRPNLTFSTLTVSNMSPEDSSIYLCSVERDSQETQYFGPGTRLLVL.